One and the same sample provided the 22 T cell receptor beta chains below, sequenced in a study of human CD8 memory T cell subsets. TCR beta was sequenced from UMI-tagged 5' RACE libraries. From its re-call of the 5' RACE reads, TCRdb lists each CDR3 protein once, without DNA. This specimen shows several thousand distinct CDR3 sequences; the ten leading clones hold about 24%. The source material was CD8+ T cells from PBMCs. The receptors stem from a human donor in good health.

This sequence joins TRBV9 and TRBJ2-7; TCRdb names TRBD1, which stays unverified in the absence of DNA. Germline-derived CDR1 and CDR2 are SGDLS and YYNGEE. The CDR3 is made up of 14 amino acids. The CDR3 reads CASSLGGPSYEQYF.

The J gene is TRBJ2-1, the V gene TRBV6-2 or TRBV6-3; TCRdb gives TRBD2 as the D gene, but with no DNA this cannot be confirmed. CDR3 length: 16 residues. Per the germline V gene, CDR1 is MNHEY and CDR2 is SVGEGT. This CDR3 is CASRSPGLATYNEQFF.

The V gene is TRBV5-4, the J gene TRBJ2-7; TCRdb's assignment of TRBD2 cannot be checked, as there is no DNA. The germline gives CDR1 SGHNT, CDR2 YYREEE (reference sequence). CDR3 length: 13 residues. CDR3 in amino acids: CASSLEGGDKQYF.

This sequence joins TRBV12-3 or TRBV12-4 and TRBJ2-5; the D gene TCRdb calls, TRBD2, cannot be checked with no DNA. This CDR3 comprises 14 residues. CDR3 amino acids: CASTSAGRPETQYF.

CDR3 sequence reads: CASSHRGTSGAFEQFF. V gene TRBV7-9 combines with J gene TRBJ2-1; absent DNA, TCRdb's TRBD2 call cannot be checked. This CDR3 comprises 16 residues. In germline, CDR1 is SEHNR, CDR2 FQNEAQ (reference sequence).

This chain joins TRBV29-1 and TRBJ2-1; TCRdb proposes TRBD2, but this gene call is untestable without DNA. CDR3 length equals 15 residues. Germline CDR1 reads SQVTM; CDR2 reads ANQGSEA. CDR3 sequence reads: CSVELAGGSSDEQFF.

This clonotype counts as medium-sized by frequency. The CDR3 loop is CASTGNGEAFF. The V and J genes are TRBV7-9 and TRBJ1-1. Germline loops: CDR1 SEHNR, CDR2 FQNEAQ (reference sequence). This CDR3 contains 11 residues.

The chain links TRBV20-1 to TRBJ2-2; the D call of TRBD1 rests on TCRdb alone, since no DNA is present to check it. Germline V gene sequence: CDR1 DFQATT, CDR2 SNEGSKA (reference sequence). This CDR3 is 13 amino acids long. The CDR3 loop is CSADQGNTGELFF.

The chain has TRBV27 and TRBJ2-7; TCRdb picks TRBD2, but there is no DNA to check that call. The CDR3 length is 14 residues. CDR1 MNHEY and CDR2 SMNVEV come from the germline V gene (reference sequence). The CDR3 loop reads CASSLTSGTNEQYF.

J is TRBJ1-2 and V is TRBV2; TCRdb proposes TRBD1, but this gene call is untestable without DNA. Per the germline V gene, CDR1 is SNHLY and CDR2 is FYNNEI. The CDR3 is 15 amino acids. CDR3 protein: CASSVAGAVDYGYTF.

This clonotype is labeled medium-sized based on frequency. The rearrangement uses TRBV5-5 and TRBJ1-6; no DNA is available, so the TRBD1 call from TCRdb remains unchecked. Germline CDR1 SGHKS, CDR2 YYEKEE (reference sequence). This CDR3 has 14 residues. CDR3 protein: CASSFGTGPSPLHF.

The J gene is TRBJ1-1, the V gene TRBV7-6; lacking DNA, the TRBD1 call made by TCRdb goes unchecked. The CDR3 consists of 15 residues. The germline V gene has CDR1 SGHVS and CDR2 FNYEAQ. CDR3 region: CASSLVTGTNTEAFF. Full variable domain (remainder filled in from reference TRBV7-6 and TRBJ1-1): GAGVSQSPRYKVTKRGQDVALRCDPISGHVSLYWYRQALGQGPEFLTYFNYEAQQDKSGLPNDRFSAERPEGSISTLTIQRTEQRDSAMYRCASSLVTGTNTEAFFGQGTRLTVV.

This chain connects TRBV9 to TRBJ2-1; absent DNA, TCRdb's TRBD1 call cannot be checked. The CDR3 extends over 19 amino acids. Germline loops: CDR1 SGDLS, CDR2 YYNGEE. Here the CDR3 reads CASSVVTGDATFNYNEQFF. The entire variable domain, with the rest obtained from reference TRBV9 and TRBJ2-1, is as follows: DSGVTQTPKHLITATGQRVTLRCSPRSGDLSVYWYQQSLDQGLQFLIQYYNGEERAKGNILERFSAQQFPDLHSELNLSSLELGDSALYFCASSVVTGDATFNYNEQFFGPGTRLTVL.

The genes are TRBV20-1 and TRBJ2-1; TCRdb designates TRBD2, a call that cannot be tested without DNA. The germline gives CDR1 DFQATT, CDR2 SNEGSKA (reference sequence). CDR3 length equals 13 residues. CDR3 region: CSARTSGSNEQFF.

This clonotype counts as medium-sized by frequency. The V call is TRBV5-1, the J call TRBJ2-1; the TCRdb D gene call, TRBD2, has no DNA to confirm it. Per the germline V gene, CDR1 is SGHRS and CDR2 is YFSETQ. This CDR3 is built from 16 residues. The CDR3 loop reads CASSAQAGGRDNEQFF.

Measured by frequency, this clonotype is medium-sized. The chain combines TRBV27 with TRBJ1-2; TCRdb proposes TRBD1, but this gene call is untestable without DNA. Germline loops: CDR1 MNHEY, CDR2 SMNVEV (reference sequence). This CDR3 contains 13 residues. The CDR3 spells CASSGTGAYGYTF.

The genes are TRBV7-6 and TRBJ2-5; TCRdb lists TRBD2, though no DNA is available to test this call. The CDR3 contains 16 residues. Germline V CDR1 and CDR2: SGHVS, FNYEAQ. CDR3 loop: CASSLTVGEGLETQYF.

The CDR3 region is CASSLALQGAANEKLFF. This chain connects TRBV12-3 or TRBV12-4 to TRBJ1-4; TCRdb proposes TRBD1, but this gene call is untestable without DNA. This CDR3 has 17 amino acids.

The genes are TRBV7-6 and TRBJ1-3; checking the TCRdb D call of TRBD1 is not possible without DNA. CDR1 SGHVS and CDR2 FNYEAQ come from the germline V gene. The CDR3 runs 15 residues. CDR3 loop: CASGATGRSGNTIYF.

The chain carries TRBV7-2 and TRBJ2-7; TCRdb calls TRBD1, which cannot be checked without DNA. The germline gives CDR1 SGHTA, CDR2 FQGNSA. The CDR3 totals 13 residues. This CDR3 reads CASSLVTGSEQYF.

The chain combines TRBV7-9 with TRBJ1-1; TCRdb's assignment of TRBD1 cannot be checked, as there is no DNA. The CDR3 consists of 15 residues. CDR1 is SEHNR, CDR2 FQNEAQ, per germline (reference sequence). CDR3 protein: CASSSEGPGVLGAFF.

Its frequency marks this clonotype as medium-sized (0.01 to 0.1%). The chain couples TRBV6-6 to TRBJ1-1; there is no DNA to check the TCRdb D call of TRBD1. Germline-derived CDR1 and CDR2 are MNHNY and SVGAGI (reference sequence). The CDR3 sequence is 16 residues long. The CDR3 region is CASSYSQGFMNTEAFF.